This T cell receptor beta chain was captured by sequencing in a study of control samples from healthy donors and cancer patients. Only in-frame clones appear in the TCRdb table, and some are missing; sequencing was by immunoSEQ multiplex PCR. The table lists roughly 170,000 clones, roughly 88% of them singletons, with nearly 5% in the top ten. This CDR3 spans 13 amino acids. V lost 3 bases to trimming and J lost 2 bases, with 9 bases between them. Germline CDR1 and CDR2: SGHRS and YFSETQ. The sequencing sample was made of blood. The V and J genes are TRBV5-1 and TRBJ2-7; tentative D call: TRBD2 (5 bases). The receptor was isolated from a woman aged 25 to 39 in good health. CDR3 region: CASSYPGTYEQYF. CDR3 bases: TGCGCCAGCAGCTACCCGGGGACCTACGAGCAGTACTTC.